This T cell receptor (beta chain) stems from a study of CD8 T cells in Susac syndrome (dated by TCRdb to between 2018 and 2021). For context, the study as a whole: The study used repertoire sequencing to test whether antigen drove CD8+ T cell activation and differentiation in Susac syndrome.

Peripheral blood CD8+ and CD4+ T cells from healthy donors, Susac syndrome patients and multiple sclerosis patients were profiled using high-throughput TCR beta sequencing. Healthy donors were age- and sex-matched controls. Bulk CD8+ and CD4+ T cells were purified by magnetic negative isolation, while CD8+ TEMRA cells were enriched using FACS. Blood was collected in EDTA tubes and processed within 24 hours, with PBMCs isolated through density gradient centrifugation. PBMCs intended for TCR sequencing were frozen in liquid nitrogen and were later thawed in a 37 degrees C water bath. The sorted or isolated CD4+, CD8+ and CD8+ TEMRA cells reached a purity of at least 90%. Worth noting for this clonotype: No antigen is known for it. Qualities for individual bases were not recorded, and no much larger clone is one base off.

RNA was extracted using the RNeasy kit, and about 0.45 to 1 ug of the RNA was reverse transcribed with random hexamers. TCR beta CDR3 regions were amplified with the immunoSEQ multiplex PCR assay covering 54 Vbeta and 13 Jbeta segments. Bias from PCR amplification was corrected by using a synthetic template baseline for primer optimization and for computational correction. Per the source publication's procedure: Reads were assigned to V, D and J genes according to IMGT and analyzed in immunoSEQ Analyzer, with only productive sequences retained. To calculate clonality, Shannon entropy was normalized by log2 of the number of productive unique sequences and then subtracted from one. Public and private clones were assessed among the 100 most prevalent clones of each patient and control. Clones were defined as Susac-specific if absent from the healthy and MS cohorts, from around 1,000 published viral clones and from other ImmuneACCESS disease sequences. TCRdb reprocessing: public reads trimmed at Q25 with fastp, clones called with MiXCR, in-frame beta chains kept. Identical CDR3 protein sequences are pooled into one entry, listed with their most common genes and DNA. TCRdb's processing, not the study's, gives the V and J calls here. This sample lists approximately 100,000 distinct CDR3 sequences; 90% to 98% were detected once. The ten most abundant clones make up just over 0.095% of the sample.

From the cysteine up to the phenylalanine, the CDR3 has a length of 14 residues. Only the CDR3 portion is preserved as DNA: 42 bases, with reading frame beginning at the first base. The CDR1 and CDR2 encoded by the germline V gene (reference sequence) are DFQATT and SNEGSKA. The germline ends are 14 bases apart after V is trimmed by 2 bases and J by 4 bases. What the authors observed across the whole study: The study acknowledged that relatively few individuals were included in the TCR sequencing and HLA analysis.

The TCR originated in a human donor in good health. The sample comprised CD4+ T cells from PBMCs. The sequence links TRBV20-1 to TRBJ1-2, and the D gene may be TRBD1, 5 bases matching. The sequenced DNA: TGCAGTGCTAGATTAACCGGGACTGCCTATGGCTACACCTTC. Translated, this gives CSARLTGTAYGYTF.